These T cell receptor beta chains were read from a single sample in a study of blood T cell repertoires in COVID-19. Sequenced by immunoSEQ multiplex PCR; TCRdb stores in-frame clones only, minus some. This sample has under 85,000 clones, with roughly four fifths found just once. The sequenced sample consisted of peripheral blood. The receptor set was obtained from an elderly woman with active or convalescent COVID-19. Both conserved end residues are part of each CDR3. D genes are given only for firm matches. Clone sizes are given selectively: once, few, many, or a class where the clone is expanded.

len,j_gene,d_gene,abundance,v_gene,CDR3nt,CDR3aa
15,TRBJ2-1,TRBD1,.,TRBV6-2/TRBV6-3,TGTGCCAGCAGCTTGGGGACAGGGGAGGGCAGTGAGCAGTTCTTC,CASSLGTGEGSEQFF
15,TRBJ2-2,TRBD1,many,TRBV5-1,TGCGCCAGCAGCCTCGGGACAGGGGACGTCGGGGAGCTGTTTTTT,CASSLGTGDVGELFF
15,TRBJ2-5,TRBD2,.,TRBV7-9,TGTGCCAGCAGCTTACTAGCGGGGGGGAAAGAGACCCAGTACTTC,CASSLLAGGKETQYF
13,TRBJ1-2,.,.,TRBV27,TGTGCCAGCAGGGCAGGGGCAGCATATGGCTACACCTTC,CASRAGAAYGYTF
14,TRBJ1-1,.,.,TRBV10-3,TGTGCCATCAGTGAGGGGACTTCGAACACTGAAGCTTTCTTT,CAISEGTSNTEAFF
15,TRBJ1-6,.,.,TRBV9,TGTGCCAGCAGCGTAGCTCCCAGGGTAGGATCACCCCTCCACTTT,CASSVAPRVGSPLHF
14,TRBJ2-7,.,.,TRBV5-5,TGTGCCAGCAGCCAGGACCGGACATACTACGAGCAGTACTTC,CASSQDRTYYEQYF
14,TRBJ1-5,.,.,TRBV7-9,TGTGCCAGCAGCGAACAGGGCTCGGATCAACCCCAGCATTTT,CASSEQGSDQPQHF
14,TRBJ2-3,.,.,TRBV18,TGTGCCAGCTCACCGGGACTGCTTTCAGATACGCAGTATTTT,CASSPGLLSDTQYF
12,TRBJ1-1,.,.,TRBV6-5,TGTGCCAGCACTGGCCTGAACACTGAAGCTTTCTTT,CASTGLNTEAFF
16,TRBJ2-1,TRBD1,.,TRBV15,TGTGCCACCAGCAGAACCCCTGGGACAGCCGGTTTGGGGCAGTTCTTC,CATSRTPGTAGLGQFF
13,TRBJ2-3,.,.,TRBV3-1/TRBV3-2,TGTGCCAGCAGCCAAGTTTCTCTCGGTACGCAGTATTTT,CASSQVSLGTQYF
14,TRBJ2-2,.,.,TRBV15,TGTGCCACCAGCTGGGACATACGCACCGGGGAGCTGTTTTTT,CATSWDIRTGELFF